These T cell receptor beta chains were read from a single sample in a study of T-cell memory formation after mild COVID-19. One entry per CDR3 protein, called by TCRdb with MiXCR from the 5' RACE reads. This sample carries 200,000 or so distinct CDR3 sequences, 15% to 20% of them seen once, and the ten largest clones take 2% to 2.5%. The source material was PBMCs or a T cell subset sorted from them (not recorded which). The receptors were sampled from an adult woman who had mild COVID-19 (a few samples of this study predate the infection). Cell type and time point are not known. CDR3s include the opening cysteine and the closing phenylalanine or tryptophan.

v_call,cdr3_aa
TRBV7-2,CASSLVGGVGNSYNEQFF
TRBV29-1,CSSRTGGTEAFF
TRBV7-2,CASSAPGKDTKYF
TRBV7-3,CASSPLAGGVQFF
TRBV7-9,CASRFDGDTGELFF
TRBV24-1,CATSGDSYEQYF
TRBV20-1,CSAISGTSVVSKNIQYF
TRBV11-2,CASSSTVVGETQYF
TRBV12-3/TRBV12-4,CASSQGRGEAFF
TRBV7-3,CASSPGTGQGGEFF
TRBV7-9,CASSPEVVTEAFF
TRBV7-3,CASRLGLSYEQYF
TRBV20-1,CSARGHRGRTGELFF
TRBV4-3,CASSQDVLSNQPQHF
TRBV4-2,CASSPGLAGETQYF
TRBV20-1,CSFSGGSTYNEQFF
TRBV12-3/TRBV12-4,CAGGDLFTDTQYF
TRBV18,CASSPMGTGYNEQFF
TRBV7-2,CASTRAKAGNSPLHF
TRBV5-5,CASSLGTGSNQPQHF
TRBV20-1,CSALQGDGYGYTF
TRBV30,CAWSPPQGRRTEAFF
TRBV30,CAWSWAYTEAFF
TRBV4-1,CASSQAGVYNEQFF
TRBV12-3/TRBV12-4,CATRGLAVNEQFF
TRBV12-3/TRBV12-4,CASSLTSVVSKNIQYF
TRBV24-1,CATGTGKGTEAFF
TRBV7-3,CARSHETGGRNSPLHF
TRBV5-1,CASSRAGQGDYGYTF
TRBV5-1,CASRNGTADGYTF
TRBV19,CASTNRGTGNTIYF
TRBV7-2,CASSLADRSYGYTF
TRBV7-8,CASSLTLLAGPYNEQFF
TRBV3-1,CASSQVWGTYEQYF
TRBV6-5,CASRVGAQGEAFF
TRBV5-5,CASSFPGGYGYTF
TRBV20-1,CSARGTRYNEQFF
TRBV27,CASRSQGGGSYEQYF
TRBV7-9,CASSYTGQRPTEAFF
TRBV5-1,CASSPDSRDYGYTF
TRBV6-1,CASSRDRVIGQPQHF
TRBV11-2,CASSNRGGPSYEQYF
TRBV14,CASSRQLGSLTEAFF
TRBV15,CATSREGQGAADTQYF
TRBV18,CASSPGTGGYEQYF
TRBV15,CATSSAANYGYTF
TRBV4-1,CASSFRFRDRGTDTQYF
TRBV4-1,CASSQDGARQGSYEQYF
TRBV27,CASRSGQAQGPQHF
TRBV7-8,CASSPGGRSSYNEQFF
TRBV4-3,CASSQDGQGRETQYF
TRBV5-6,CASSLGGQLGNNEQFF